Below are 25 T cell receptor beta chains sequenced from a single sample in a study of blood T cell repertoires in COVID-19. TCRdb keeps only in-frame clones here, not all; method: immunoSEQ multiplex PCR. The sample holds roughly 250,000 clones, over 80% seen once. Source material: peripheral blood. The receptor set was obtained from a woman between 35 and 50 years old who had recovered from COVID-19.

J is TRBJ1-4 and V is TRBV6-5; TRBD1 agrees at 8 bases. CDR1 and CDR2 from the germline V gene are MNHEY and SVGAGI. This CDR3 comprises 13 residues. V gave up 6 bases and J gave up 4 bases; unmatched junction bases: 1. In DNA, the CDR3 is TGTGCCAGCAGGGACAGGGTTAATGAAAAACTGTTTTTT. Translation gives CASRDRVNEKLFF.

Here the CDR3 reads CASSQVNNKRGNEKLFF. CDR3 sequence (DNA): TGCGCCAGCAGCCAAGTGAACAACAAAAGGGGAAATGAAAAACTGTTTTTT. The V call is TRBV4-1, the J call TRBJ1-4; a possible D gene is TRBD1 (5 bases). The CDR3 has 17 amino acids. Looked up from germline, CDR1 is MGHRA and CDR2 is YSYEKL. The germline V and J ends were trimmed by 1 base and 5 bases, with 17 bases remaining between them.

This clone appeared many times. The CDR3 protein is CSVLYQNSYEQYF. CDR3 bases: TGCAGCGTTCTATACCAAAACTCCTACGAGCAGTACTTC. The chain employs TRBV29-1 and TRBJ2-7; no clear D. Trimming left V 5 bases short and J 0 bases short, with 11 bases between. Germline V CDR1 and CDR2: SQVTM, ANQGSEA. There are 13 residues in the CDR3.

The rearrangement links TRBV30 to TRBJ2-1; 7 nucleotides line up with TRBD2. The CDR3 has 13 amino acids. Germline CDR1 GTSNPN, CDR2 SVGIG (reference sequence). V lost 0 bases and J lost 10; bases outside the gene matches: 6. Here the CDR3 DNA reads TGTGCCTGGAGTGTATGGATCGGGAGGGAGCAGTTCTTC. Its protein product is CAWSVWIGREQFF. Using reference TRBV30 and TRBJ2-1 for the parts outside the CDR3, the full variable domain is SQTIHQWPATLVQPVGSPLSLECTVEGTSNPNLYWYRQAAGRGLQLLFYSVGIGQISSEVPQNLSASRPQDRQFILSSKKLLLSDSGFYLCAWSVWIGREQFFGPGTRLTVL.

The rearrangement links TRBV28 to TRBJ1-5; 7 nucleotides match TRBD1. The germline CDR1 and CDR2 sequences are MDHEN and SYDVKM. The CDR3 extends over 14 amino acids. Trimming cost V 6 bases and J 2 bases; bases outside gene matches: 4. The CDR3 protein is CASSWTGRNQPQHF. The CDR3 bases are TGTGCCAGCAGCTGGACAGGCCGCAATCAGCCCCAGCATTTT.

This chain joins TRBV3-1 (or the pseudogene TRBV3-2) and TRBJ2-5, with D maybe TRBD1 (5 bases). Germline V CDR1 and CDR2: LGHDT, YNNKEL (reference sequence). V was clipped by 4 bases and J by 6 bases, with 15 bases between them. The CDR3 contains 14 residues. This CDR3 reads CASSRVAGQKTQYF. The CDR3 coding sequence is TGTGCCAGCAGCCGTGTGGCAGGGCAAAAGACCCAGTACTTC.

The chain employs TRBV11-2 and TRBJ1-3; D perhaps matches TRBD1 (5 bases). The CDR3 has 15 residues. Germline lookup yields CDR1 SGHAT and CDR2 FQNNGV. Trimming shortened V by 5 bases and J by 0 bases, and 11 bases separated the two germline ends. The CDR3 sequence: CASSAWGTSGNTIYF. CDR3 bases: TGTGCCAGCAGCGCCTGGGGCACCTCTGGAAACACCATATATTTT.

The CDR3 DNA reads TGTGCCAGCAAATCACGGGGGGTGAACACTGAAGCTTTCTTT. It is translated as CASKSRGVNTEAFF. This chain connects TRBV2 to TRBJ1-1; perhaps TRBD1 as D (5 bases). The CDR3 contains 14 residues. With 7 bases removed from V and 0 bases from J, the gap between germline ends came to 12 bases. From germline, CDR1 is SNHLY and CDR2 FYNNEI.

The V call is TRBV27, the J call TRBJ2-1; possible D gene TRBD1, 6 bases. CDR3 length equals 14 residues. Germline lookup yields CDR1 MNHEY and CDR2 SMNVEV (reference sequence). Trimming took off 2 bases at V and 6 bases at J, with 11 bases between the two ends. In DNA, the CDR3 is TGTGCCAGCAGTTTAAGGGGGTACGGCAATGAGCAGTTCTTC. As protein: CASSLRGYGNEQFF.

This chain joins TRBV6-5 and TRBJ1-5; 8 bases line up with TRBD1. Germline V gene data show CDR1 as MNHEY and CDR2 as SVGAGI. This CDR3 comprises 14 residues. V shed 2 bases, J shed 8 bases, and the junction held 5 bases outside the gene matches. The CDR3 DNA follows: TGTGCCAGCAGTTACGGACAGGGCCGGAAGCCCCAGCATTTT. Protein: CASSYGQGRKPQHF.

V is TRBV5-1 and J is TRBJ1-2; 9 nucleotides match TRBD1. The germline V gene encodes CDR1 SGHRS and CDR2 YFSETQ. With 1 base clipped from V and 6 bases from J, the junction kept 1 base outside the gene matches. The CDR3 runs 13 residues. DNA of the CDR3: TGCGCCAGCAGCTTGACAGGGGGCCATGGCTACACCTTC. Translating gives CASSLTGGHGYTF.

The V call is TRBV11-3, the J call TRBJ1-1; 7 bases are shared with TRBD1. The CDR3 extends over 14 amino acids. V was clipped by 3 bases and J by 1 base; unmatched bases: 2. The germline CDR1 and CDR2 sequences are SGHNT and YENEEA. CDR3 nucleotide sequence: TGTGCCAGCAGCTTGACAGGGAGGAACACTGAAGCTTTCTTT. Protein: CASSLTGRNTEAFF.

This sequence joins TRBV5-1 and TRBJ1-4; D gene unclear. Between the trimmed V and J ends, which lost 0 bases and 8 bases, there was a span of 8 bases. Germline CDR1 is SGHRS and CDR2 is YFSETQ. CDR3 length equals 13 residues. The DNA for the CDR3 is TGCGCCAGCAGCTTGGGGGCGGGAGAAAAACTGTTTTTT. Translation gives CASSLGAGEKLFF.

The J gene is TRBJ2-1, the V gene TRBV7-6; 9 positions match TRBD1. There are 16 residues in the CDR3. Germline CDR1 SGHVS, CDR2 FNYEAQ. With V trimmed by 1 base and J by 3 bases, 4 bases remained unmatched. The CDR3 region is CASSLEATGGYNEQFF. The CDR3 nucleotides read TGTGCCAGCAGCTTAGAGGCGACAGGGGGCTACAATGAGCAGTTCTTC.

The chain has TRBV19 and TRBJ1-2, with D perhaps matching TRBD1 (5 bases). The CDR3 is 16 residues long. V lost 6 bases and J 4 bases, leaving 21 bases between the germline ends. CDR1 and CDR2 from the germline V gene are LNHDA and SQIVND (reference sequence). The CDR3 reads CASRSPQRGHGYGYTF. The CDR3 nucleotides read TGTGCCAGTAGATCCCCCCAGCGGGGCCACGGCTATGGCTACACCTTC.

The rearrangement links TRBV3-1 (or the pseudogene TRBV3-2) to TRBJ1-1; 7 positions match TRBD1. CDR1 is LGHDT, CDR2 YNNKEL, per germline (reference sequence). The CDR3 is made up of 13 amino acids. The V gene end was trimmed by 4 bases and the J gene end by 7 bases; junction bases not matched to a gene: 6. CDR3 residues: CASSPLGQNEAFF. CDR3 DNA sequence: TGTGCCAGCAGCCCACTGGGACAGAATGAAGCTTTCTTT.

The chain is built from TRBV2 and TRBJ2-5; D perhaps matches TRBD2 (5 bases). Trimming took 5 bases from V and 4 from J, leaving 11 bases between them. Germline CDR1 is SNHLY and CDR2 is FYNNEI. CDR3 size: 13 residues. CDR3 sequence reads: CASSSEGRETQYF. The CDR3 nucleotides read TGTGCCAGCAGTTCCGAGGGCCGAGAGACCCAGTACTTC. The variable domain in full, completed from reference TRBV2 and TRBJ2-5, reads EPEVTQTPSHQVTQMGQEVILRCVPISNHLYFYWYRQILGQKVEFLVSFYNNEISEKSEIFDDQFSVERPDGSNFTLKIRSTKLEDSAMYFCASSSEGRETQYFGPGTRLLVL.

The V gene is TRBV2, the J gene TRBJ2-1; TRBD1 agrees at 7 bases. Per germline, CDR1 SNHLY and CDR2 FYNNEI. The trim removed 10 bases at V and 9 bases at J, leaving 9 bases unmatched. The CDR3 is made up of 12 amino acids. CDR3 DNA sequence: TGTGCCAACCAGTATGGACAGGTTGAGCAGTTCTTC. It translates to CANQYGQVEQFF.

The CDR3 DNA sequence: TGTGCCAGCAGCCAAGTACAGGGTTTATTCACTGAAGCTTTCTTT. This gives the protein CASSQVQGLFTEAFF. The genes are TRBV3-1 (or the pseudogene TRBV3-2) and TRBJ1-1; weak D call: TRBD1 (6 bases). Trimming took off 1 base at V and 4 bases at J, with 13 bases between the two ends. Looked up from germline, CDR1 is LGHDT and CDR2 is YNNKEL (reference sequence). This CDR3 contains 15 residues.

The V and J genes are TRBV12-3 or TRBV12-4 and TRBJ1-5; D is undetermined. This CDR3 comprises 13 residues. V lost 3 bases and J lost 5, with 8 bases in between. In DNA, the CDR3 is TGTGCCAGCAGTTTTAACAAATATCAGCCCCAGCATTTT. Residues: CASSFNKYQPQHF.

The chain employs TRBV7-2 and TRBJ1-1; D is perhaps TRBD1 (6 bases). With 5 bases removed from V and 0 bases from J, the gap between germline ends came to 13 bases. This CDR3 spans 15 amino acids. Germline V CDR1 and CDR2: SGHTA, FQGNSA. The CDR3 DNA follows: TGTGCCAGCAGCCCCTACAGGGACATGAACACTGAAGCTTTCTTT. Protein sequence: CASSPYRDMNTEAFF.

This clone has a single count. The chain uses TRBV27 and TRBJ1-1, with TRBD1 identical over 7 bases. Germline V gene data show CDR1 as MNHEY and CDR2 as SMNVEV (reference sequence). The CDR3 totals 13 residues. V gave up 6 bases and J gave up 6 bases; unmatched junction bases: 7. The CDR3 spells CASRPQGIPEAFF. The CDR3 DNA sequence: TGTGCCAGCAGACCACAGGGGATACCTGAAGCTTTCTTT.

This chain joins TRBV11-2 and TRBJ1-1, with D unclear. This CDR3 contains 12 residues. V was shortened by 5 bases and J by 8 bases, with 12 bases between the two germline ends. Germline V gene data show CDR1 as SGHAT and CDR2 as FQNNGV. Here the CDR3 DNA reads TGTGCCAGCAGCCCAGGTATGTCGGAAGCTTTCTTT. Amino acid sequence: CASSPGMSEAFF.

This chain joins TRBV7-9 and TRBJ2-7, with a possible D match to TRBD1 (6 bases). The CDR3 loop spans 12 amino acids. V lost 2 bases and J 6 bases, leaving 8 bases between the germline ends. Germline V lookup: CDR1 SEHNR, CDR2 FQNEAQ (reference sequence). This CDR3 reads CASSLMTGEQYF. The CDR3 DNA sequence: TGTGCCAGCAGCTTAATGACAGGCGAGCAGTACTTC.

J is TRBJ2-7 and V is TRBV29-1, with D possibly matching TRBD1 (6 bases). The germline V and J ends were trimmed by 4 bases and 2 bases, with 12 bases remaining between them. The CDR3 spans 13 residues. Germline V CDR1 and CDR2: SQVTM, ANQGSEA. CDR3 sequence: CSVGAGDTYEQYF. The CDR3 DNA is TGCAGCGTTGGGGCAGGGGATACCTACGAGCAGTACTTC.